Sequencing of this T cell receptor (beta chain) was carried out in a study of shared clonotypes between healthy human individuals. For this clone: The antigen remains undetermined.

Repertoires were generated with immunoSEQ multiplex PCR, while TCRdb's copy carries only in-frame clones and drops some. This sample carries more than 900,000 clones, about 84% of them seen once, and the ten largest clones take more than 0.55%. The CDR3 loop spans 17 amino acids. The germline V gene has CDR1 MGHRA and CDR2 YSYEKL. Deletions cut 1 base from V and 0 bases from J, with 16 bases between. Regarding the study as a whole: Naive CD4 clonotypes overlapped across several donors at roughly 5%.

The material sequenced was memory CD4+ T cells from PBMCs. Subset in this sample: CD45RA-negative fraction. This TCR was recovered from a man younger than 35 in good health. Some clones in this sample may be carry-over from other donors' samples. The V gene is TRBV4-1, the J gene TRBJ2-7; D unresolved. The CDR3 sequence is CASSQGLTSLSSYEQYF. CDR3 DNA: TGCGCCAGCAGCCAAGGCCTCACCAGTCTATCCTCCTACGAGCAGTACTTC.